The 32 T cell receptor beta chains listed next were all sequenced from one sample in a study of blood T cell repertoires in COVID-19. Generated by immunoSEQ multiplex PCR, the TCRdb table keeps only in-frame clones and is missing some. The sample has approximately 300,000 clones; less than 85% are singletons. The sequencing sample was made of PBMCs or T cells enriched from blood (not recorded which). The receptors derive from a woman under 40 who had been exposed to COVID-19.

This clone was found once. This sequence joins TRBV11-2 and TRBJ2-7; D gene uncertain. V was pared by 5 bases and J by 1 base, with 12 bases between. CDR3 size: 14 residues. The germline V gene encodes CDR1 SGHAT and CDR2 FQNNGV. CDR3 protein: CASSPRVDSYEQYF. CDR3 DNA sequence: TGTGCCAGCAGCCCCCGGGTGGATTCCTACGAGCAGTACTTC. The entire variable domain, with the rest obtained from reference TRBV11-2 and TRBJ2-7, is as follows: EAGVAQSPRYKIIEKRQSVAFWCNPISGHATLYWYQQILGQGPKLLIQFQNNGVVDDSQLPKDRFSAERLKGVDSTLKIQPAKLEDSAVYLCASSPRVDSYEQYFGPGTRLTVT.

This sequence joins TRBV18 and TRBJ2-5; 8 bases line up with TRBD1. The germline V gene has CDR1 KGHSH and CDR2 LQKENI. The CDR3 loop spans 16 amino acids. The V segment lost 2 bases and the J segment 5 bases; nucleotides outside the gene matches: 10. CDR3 sequence reads: CASSPSEQGGRETQYF. The CDR3 bases are TGTGCCAGCTCACCATCCGAACAGGGGGGAAGGGAGACCCAGTACTTC.

This clone has a single count. The chain has TRBV2 and TRBJ1-5, with D maybe TRBD1 (6 bases). Deletions cut 6 bases from V and 0 bases from J, with 15 bases between. The CDR3 extends over 16 amino acids. The germline gives CDR1 SNHLY, CDR2 FYNNEI. Here the CDR3 reads CASRREGGDSNQPQHF. The CDR3 nucleotides are TGTGCCAGCAGGAGAGAAGGGGGGGATAGCAATCAGCCCCAGCATTTT.

The genes are TRBV7-9 and TRBJ2-7; 9 bases agree with TRBD2. V lost 3 bases to trimming and J lost 0 bases; unmatched junction nucleotides: 12. Looked up from germline, CDR1 is SEHNR and CDR2 is FQNEAQ (reference sequence). This CDR3 has 18 amino acids. The CDR3 spells CASSFPAGGNRASYEQYF. The CDR3 DNA reads as TGTGCCAGCAGCTTCCCAGCGGGGGGAAATAGGGCCTCCTACGAGCAGTACTTC.

The V call is TRBV7-9, the J call TRBJ1-4, with TRBD1 as a possible D gene (5 bases). CDR3 length equals 16 residues. Trimming stripped 1 base from V and 1 base from J, with 10 bases between. Per the germline V gene, CDR1 is SEHNR and CDR2 is FQNEAQ (reference sequence). CDR3 DNA: TGTGCCAGCAGCTTAGTCGGGGGAGGAACTAATGAAAAACTGTTTTTT. Residues: CASSLVGGGTNEKLFF.

This chain uses TRBV5-4 with TRBJ1-6, with no clear D. The germline V gene encodes CDR1 SGHNT and CDR2 YYREEE (reference sequence). Trimming took off 4 bases at V and 9 bases at J, with 14 bases between the two ends. The CDR3 consists of 14 residues. The CDR3 spells CASSPVDPSSPLHF. For the CDR3, the DNA is TGTGCCAGCAGCCCGGTCGATCCTTCTTCACCCCTCCACTTT.

The V gene is TRBV24-1, the J gene TRBJ2-2; TRBD1 matches at 7 bases. The CDR3 loop spans 16 amino acids. Germline CDR1 reads KGHDR; CDR2 reads SFDVKD. Unmatched junction bases numbered 10, after V lost 9 bases and J lost 1 base. In DNA, the CDR3 is TGTGCCACCCGAGAAGGGGGCCCTTTGAACACCGGGGAGCTGTTTTTT. Translating it yields CATREGGPLNTGELFF.

The chain links TRBV6-4 to TRBJ2-3; D unclear. The CDR3 runs 16 residues. The germline V gene has CDR1 MRHNA and CDR2 SNTAGT. V was shortened by 3 bases and J by 1 base, with 14 bases between the two germline ends. The CDR3 DNA reads TGTGCCAGCAGTGAGGTATATAGCCTTGGCACAGATACGCAGTATTTT. Translated: CASSEVYSLGTDTQYF.

The rearrangement links TRBV10-2 to TRBJ2-7, with D perhaps TRBD1 (5 bases). Germline V lookup: CDR1 WSHSY, CDR2 SAAADI. The V and J ends lost 3 bases and 5 bases respectively, with 11 bases between them. This CDR3 comprises 13 residues. Written as DNA, the CDR3 is TGCGCCAGCAGTGAATACAGGCTTGACGAGCAGTACTTC. Translating gives CASSEYRLDEQYF.

The chain is built from TRBV15 and TRBJ1-1; D call uncertain. V was shortened by 0 bases and J by 2 bases, with 7 bases between the two germline ends. Germline values: CDR1 LNHNV, CDR2 YYDKDF (reference sequence). The CDR3 has 14 amino acids. In nucleotides, the CDR3 is TGTGCCACCAGCAGAGATTTGTATAACACTGAAGCTTTCTTT. This codes for CATSRDLYNTEAFF. Together with reference TRBV15 and TRBJ1-1, the CDR3 gives the full variable domain: DAMVIQNPRYQVTQFGKPVTLSCSQTLNHNVMYWYQQKSSQAPKLLFHYYDKDFNNEADTPDNFQSRRPNTSFCFLDIRSPGLGDTAMYLCATSRDLYNTEAFFGQGTRLTVV.

In this sample, this clone turned up once. V and J are TRBV5-1 and TRBJ1-1; 8 bases map to TRBD1. The CDR3 covers 14 residues. Germline V CDR1 and CDR2: SGHRS, YFSETQ. Germline trimming cut 6 bases from V and 4 bases from J; bases unmatched to any gene: 8. The CDR3 here is CASTTPGQATEAFF. CDR3 coding DNA: TGCGCCAGCACAACACCGGGACAGGCCACTGAAGCTTTCTTT.

This chain joins TRBV24-1 and TRBJ1-6; TRBD1 matches 8 bases. Germline values: CDR1 KGHDR, CDR2 SFDVKD. The CDR3 runs 14 residues. V gave up 8 bases and J gave up 7 bases; unmatched junction bases: 6. CDR3 DNA sequence: TGTGCCACCACTATCCGACAGGGGAATTCACCCCTCCACTTT. Protein: CATTIRQGNSPLHF.

This clone appeared a few times. CDR3 in DNA: TGTGCCAGCAGTGAAATAAAGACAGGGCGAATACTAACAACTAATGAAAAACTGTTTTTT. Protein product: CASSEIKTGRILTTNEKLFF. V and J are TRBV28 and TRBJ1-4; 7 bases fit TRBD1. CDR3 length equals 20 residues. Germline V gives CDR1 MDHEN, CDR2 SYDVKM. V was clipped by 5 bases and J by 0 bases; unmatched bases: 18.

The chain couples TRBV27 to TRBJ1-1, with 9 bases aligning to TRBD1. The germline gives CDR1 MNHEY, CDR2 SMNVEV (reference sequence). There are 15 residues in the CDR3. The trim removed 3 bases at V and 5 bases at J, leaving 7 bases unmatched. CDR3 amino acids: CASSLTGTGMTEAFF. Here the CDR3 DNA reads TGTGCCAGCAGTTTGACCGGGACAGGGATGACTGAAGCTTTCTTT.

In its sample, this clone was seen a few times. The rearrangement joins TRBV11-3 to TRBJ2-3, with a possible D match to TRBD2 (5 bases). The CDR3 has 12 amino acids. Germline V gene lookup returns CDR1 SGHNT and CDR2 YENEEA. V gave up 7 bases and J gave up 4 bases, with 9 bases separating them. The CDR3 here is CASKYGADTQYF. DNA of the CDR3: TGTGCCAGCAAATACGGGGCAGATACGCAGTATTTT.

V usage is TRBV5-1 and J usage is TRBJ2-7, with D hard to call. There are 13 residues in the CDR3. V lost 7 bases, J lost 0 bases, and 11 bases lay in between. Germline assignment: CDR1 SGHRS and CDR2 YFSETQ. As DNA, the CDR3 is TGCGCCAGCGCTTTCACCAGCTCCTACGAGCAGTACTTC. This gives the protein CASAFTSSYEQYF.

Concerning this clone: This sample also contains other DNA sequences that code for the same CDR3. The CDR3 DNA reads TGTGCCAGCAGCGTAGATTTGGCGGGAGGGTACAATGAGCAGTTCTTC. Its translation: CASSVDLAGGYNEQFF. The rearrangement joins TRBV9 to TRBJ2-1; TRBD2 matches at 9 bases. CDR3 length equals 16 residues. The trim removed 0 bases at V and 4 bases at J, leaving 5 bases unmatched. Germline V gives CDR1 SGDLS, CDR2 YYNGEE.

This chain joins TRBV3-1 (or the pseudogene TRBV3-2) and TRBJ1-1; 10 bases align to TRBD1. The CDR3 spans 17 residues. V shed 4 bases and J 1 base; nucleotides not matched to a gene: 9. Germline V gene sequence: CDR1 LGHDT, CDR2 YNNKEL (reference sequence). Here the CDR3 DNA reads TGTGCCAGCAGCCCTCGGGACAGGGGACCTCGGAACACTGAAGCTTTCTTT. Amino acids: CASSPRDRGPRNTEAFF.

The chain combines TRBV20-1 with TRBJ1-5; D may be TRBD1 (5 bases). V lost 5 bases, J lost 11 bases, and 13 bases lay in between. Per germline, CDR1 DFQATT and CDR2 SNEGSKA (reference sequence). This CDR3 is 11 amino acids long. DNA of the CDR3: TGCAGTGCTGGGGCTTTTGGGTCCCAGCATTTT. It is translated as CSAGAFGSQHF.

This clone was seen a single time. The V and J genes are TRBV28 and TRBJ2-7; D gene unclear. This CDR3 comprises 11 residues. V lost 4 bases, J lost 6 bases, and 7 bases lay in between. CDR1 and CDR2 (germline): MDHEN, SYDVKM. CDR3 sequence (DNA): TGTGCCAGCAGTTCACTTACCGAGCAGTACTTC. Its translation is CASSSLTEQYF.

The V and J genes are TRBV2 and TRBJ1-3; TRBD1 agrees at 11 bases. Germline CDR1 reads SNHLY; CDR2 reads FYNNEI. The CDR3 totals 16 residues. The trim removed 6 bases at V and 0 bases at J, leaving 4 bases unmatched. CDR3: CASRGTGGSSGNTIYF. The CDR3 region has the DNA TGTGCCAGCAGAGGGACAGGGGGAAGCTCTGGAAACACCATATATTTT.

This chain joins TRBV27 and TRBJ2-7; TRBD2 matches at 9 bases. CDR3 length: 16 amino acids. The junction had 9 bases not matched to a gene; V was cut back by 0 bases and J by 6 bases. Germline V CDR1 and CDR2: MNHEY, SMNVEV (reference sequence). The CDR3: CASSLSIGGLAVEQYF. Here the CDR3 DNA reads TGTGCCAGCAGTTTATCGATAGGGGGACTAGCAGTCGAGCAGTACTTC.

V and J are TRBV7-9 and TRBJ1-5; 9 positions match TRBD1. Trimming removed 4 bases from V and 7 bases from J; junction bases left unmatched: 8. The CDR3 loop spans 15 amino acids. Germline CDR1 reads SEHNR; CDR2 reads FQNEAQ (reference sequence). As DNA, the CDR3 is TGTGCCAGCAGCTCGGGACAGGGTCTAGTGCAGCCCCAGCATTTT. Translation gives CASSSGQGLVQPQHF.

The J gene is TRBJ2-3, the V gene TRBV5-6, with TRBD2 identical over 9 bases. The junction had 12 bases not matched to a gene; V was cut back by 3 bases and J by 1 base. CDR3 length: 18 residues. Germline loops: CDR1 SGHDT, CDR2 YYEEEE. The chain's CDR3 is CASSSTGGGAFGTDTQYF. In DNA, the CDR3 is TGTGCCAGCAGCTCGACGGGCGGGGGGGCCTTTGGCACAGATACGCAGTATTTT.

This chain uses TRBV7-8 with TRBJ1-2; D call uncertain. This CDR3 has 12 residues. The ends were cut back, 5 bases at V and 5 bases at J, with 9 bases in the middle. Germline V CDR1 and CDR2: SGHVS, FQNEAQ. Written as DNA, the CDR3 is TGTGCCAGCAGCCCCTCGGGGTATGGCTACACCTTC. Translating gives CASSPSGYGYTF.

The rearrangement joins TRBV2 to TRBJ1-5; 7 bases align to TRBD1. V trimming: 6 bases; J trimming: 6 bases; junction bases outside the gene matches: 14. Germline V gene lookup returns CDR1 SNHLY and CDR2 FYNNEI. There are 16 residues in the CDR3. In nucleotides, the CDR3 is TGTGCCAGCAGCTTCGATACTGCCGACAGGGTTCAGCCCCAGCATTTT. Its protein is CASSFDTADRVQPQHF.

This clone was seen just once. The chain employs TRBV27 and TRBJ2-1; a weak D match, TRBD1 (5 bases). Germline V gene sequence: CDR1 MNHEY, CDR2 SMNVEV (reference sequence). The CDR3 sequence is 14 residues long. The germline V and J ends were trimmed by 3 bases and 9 bases, with 15 bases remaining between them. The CDR3 DNA sequence: TGTGCCAGCAGTTTGGGCAGGGCCCAGGGTGAGCAGTTCTTC. Protein sequence: CASSLGRAQGEQFF.

V is TRBV5-1 and J is TRBJ2-3, with TRBD1 identical over 11 bases. The CDR3 totals 17 residues. The V and J ends lost 6 bases and 1 base, in that order; junction bases with no gene match: 10. Germline V lookup: CDR1 SGHRS, CDR2 YFSETQ. The CDR3 is CASTPGQGERGTDTQYF. The CDR3 DNA reads TGCGCCAGCACCCCGGGACAGGGGGAACGGGGCACAGATACGCAGTATTTT.

The V gene is TRBV3-1 (or the pseudogene TRBV3-2), the J gene TRBJ2-5; 11 positions agree with TRBD2. V gave up 5 bases and J gave up 4 bases; unmatched junction bases: 6. The CDR3 is 15 amino acids. CDR1 and CDR2 (germline): LGHDT, YNNKEL (reference sequence). In DNA form, the CDR3 reads TGTGCCAGCAGCTCACCACTAGCGGGGGTAGAGACCCAGTACTTC. The encoded protein is CASSSPLAGVETQYF.

V and J are TRBV27 and TRBJ1-3; 8 positions agree with TRBD1. From germline, CDR1 is MNHEY and CDR2 SMNVEV (reference sequence). V lost 5 bases, J lost 2 bases, and 5 bases stayed unmatched. This CDR3 spans 15 amino acids. The CDR3 nucleotides are TGTGCCAGCAGTCCGGCCAGGGGGCCTGGAAACACCATATATTTT. Translation gives CASSPARGPGNTIYF.

CDR3 nucleotide sequence: TGCGCCAGCAAACGAGGGGGCCGTACTGAAGCTTTCTTT. Translation: CASKRGGRTEAFF. This chain joins TRBV4-1 and TRBJ1-1, with 7 bases fitting TRBD1. CDR1 and CDR2 from the germline V gene are MGHRA and YSYEKL. CDR3 length: 13 residues. The V and J ends lost 7 bases and 5 bases, in that order; junction bases with no gene match: 7.

This chain links TRBV7-9 with TRBJ1-2; 12 bases are a match to TRBD1. Germline lookup yields CDR1 SEHNR and CDR2 FQNEAQ (reference sequence). The CDR3 contains 18 residues. V shed 8 bases and J 3 bases; nucleotides not matched to a gene: 16. CDR3 nucleotide sequence: TGTGCCAGCGGACCAGTCCCGGGACAGGGGGCGCTCGACTATGGCTACACCTTC. Residues: CASGPVPGQGALDYGYTF.